The entry that follows covers one T cell receptor beta chain sequence. Germline CDR1 MGHDK, CDR2 SYGVNS. This CDR3 has 14 amino acids. V was shortened by 5 bases and J by 9 bases, with 17 bases between the two germline ends. Which cohort a participant joined came from the clinical history participants gave. The data belong to a study of blood T cell repertoires in COVID-19. Overall study context: PBMCs, B-cell-depleted T cells, or T cells were the source of the cDNA or gDNA that made up the material.

Sequencing used immunoSEQ multiplex PCR; TCRdb keeps in-frame clones, though not all of them. The top ten hold over 1.5% of the sample, which has under 300,000 clones, approximately 83% seen once. The TCR originated in a woman aged 45-65 years who had recovered from COVID-19. The sequencing input was PBMCs or T cells enriched from blood (not recorded which). The V gene is TRBV25-1, the J gene TRBJ2-1, with D tentatively TRBD2 (7 bases). The CDR3 DNA reads as TGTGCCAGCAGTCTAGGGGGGGGACTTAGTGAGCAGTTCTTC. Its translation: CASSLGGGLSEQFF.